The 24 T cell receptor beta chains below come from one sample, sequenced in a study of T cell responses to AZD1222 COVID-19 vaccine (dated by TCRdb to the early 2020s). Read against the paper, the sample's time point label means: about 28 days (+/-7) after the second vaccine dose. Library preparation used the immunoSEQ multiplex PCR assay. TCRdb's version of the immuneACCESS table is confined to in-frame rearrangements and falls short of the full clone set. An unresolved V gene accounts for under half of the shortfall where checked; the remainder is of unknown origin. The sample table shows about 130,000 clones, and approximately 92% are seen once. The ten largest clones add up to around 1.1% of the sample. Here the sequenced sample was peripheral blood, taken 28 days after the second AZD1222 dose. The receptors shown here come from an adult who received the AZD1222 COVID-19 vaccine.

Remarks on this clone: Compared with germline, one end of the junction differs, possibly owing to a read error. The rearrangement joins TRBV3-1 (or the pseudogene TRBV3-2) to TRBJ2-7, with TRBD2 identical over 12 bases. The CDR3 contains 12 residues. Germline V gives CDR1 LGHDT, CDR2 YNNKEL (reference sequence). The CDR3 DNA is TGTGCCAGCAGCCCTTCTAGCGGGGGGGCCAAATTC. Translated, it gives CASSPSSGGAKF.

The CDR3 spells CASRSGINQPQHF. In DNA form, the CDR3 reads TGTGCCAGCCGGAGCGGGATCAATCAGCCCCAGCATTTT. The chain uses TRBV5-5 and TRBJ1-5; D unresolved. Germline loops: CDR1 SGHKS, CDR2 YYEKEE (reference sequence). This CDR3 comprises 13 residues. V lost 7 bases and J lost 3, with 11 bases in between.

The chain employs TRBV3-1 (or the pseudogene TRBV3-2) and TRBJ2-7; unclear D gene. The V gene lost 5 bases and the J gene lost 7 bases, with 6 bases spanning the gap. The CDR3 consists of 10 residues. Germline V gene lookup returns CDR1 LGHDT and CDR2 YNNKEL (reference sequence). The CDR3 DNA follows: TGTGCCAGCAGCAAACTTGAGCAGTACTTC. Its translation is CASSKLEQYF.

The chain recombines TRBV19 with TRBJ1-5; possibly TRBD1 for D (5 bases). This CDR3 region has 14 residues. Germline V gene lookup returns CDR1 LNHDA and CDR2 SQIVND (reference sequence). Trimming cost V 4 bases and J 4 bases, with 11 bases left between them. This chain's CDR3 is CASSTSGRNQPQHF. DNA for the CDR3: TGTGCCAGTAGTACATCGGGACGGAATCAGCCCCAGCATTTT.

The rearrangement joins TRBV6-5 to TRBJ2-5; unclear D gene. The CDR3 covers 12 residues. Between the trimmed V and J ends, which lost 11 bases and 5 bases, there was a span of 15 bases. Germline V gene sequence: CDR1 MNHEY, CDR2 SVGAGI. The CDR3 nucleotides read TGTGCCTCCGGATTTTCTCTCGAGACCCAGTACTTC. The encoded protein is CASGFSLETQYF.

The V call is TRBV13, the J call TRBJ2-2, with TRBD2 matching 12 bases. The CDR3 length is 21 residues. The V and J ends lost 0 bases and 5 bases, in that order; junction bases with no gene match: 16. Germline assignment: CDR1 PRHDT and CDR2 FYEKMQ (reference sequence). DNA for the CDR3: TGTGCCAGCAGCTTAGGCCTTCAAGTCGCTAGCGGGGGGGCGGGGACCGGGGAGCTGTTTTTT. Translation: CASSLGLQVASGGAGTGELFF.

The genes are TRBV12-3 or TRBV12-4 and TRBJ1-5; D is unresolved. V was shortened by 4 bases and J by 0 bases, with 4 bases between the two germline ends. The CDR3 sequence is 13 residues long. The CDR3 sequence is CASSWSSNQPQHF. In DNA form, the CDR3 reads TGTGCCAGCAGTTGGAGTAGCAATCAGCCCCAGCATTTT.

The V call is TRBV7-9, the J call TRBJ1-2; 10 bases are a match to TRBD1. Germline V gives CDR1 SEHNR, CDR2 FQNEAQ (reference sequence). This CDR3 comprises 14 residues. Trimming took 5 bases from V and 5 from J; bases not matched to a gene: 5. CDR3 nucleotide sequence: TGTGCCAGCAGCCTACCGGGACAGGGGTATGGCTACACCTTC. This sequence encodes CASSLPGQGYGYTF.

The chain combines TRBV20-1 with TRBJ1-4; TRBD1 aligns across 8 bases. J was trimmed by 7 bases and V by 5 bases; bases with no gene match: 9. CDR1 is DFQATT and CDR2 is SNEGSKA in the germline V gene (reference sequence). CDR3 length equals 14 residues. The CDR3 here is CSAGGTGLGEKLFF. CDR3 DNA: TGCAGTGCTGGTGGGACAGGATTGGGTGAAAAACTGTTTTTT.

The chain combines TRBV6-5 with TRBJ1-1; 8 bases are a match to TRBD1. CDR1 MNHEY and CDR2 SVGAGI come from the germline V gene. This CDR3 comprises 15 residues. The V gene end was trimmed by 4 bases and the J gene end by 4 bases; junction bases not matched to a gene: 8. DNA of the CDR3: TGTGCCAGCAGTTCCCGGGACAGGTATCGCACTGAAGCTTTCTTT. Translation gives CASSSRDRYRTEAFF.

This clone was detected once. The rearrangement joins TRBV10-3 to TRBJ1-3, with no clear D. Germline values: CDR1 ENHRY, CDR2 SYGVKD. This CDR3 has 12 residues. V was clipped by 4 bases and J by 4 bases, with 5 bases between them. CDR3 loop: CAISGLGNTIYF. Written as DNA, the CDR3 is TGTGCCATCAGTGGTCTCGGAAACACCATATATTTT.

The rearrangement joins TRBV7-3 to TRBJ2-7, with D perhaps assigned TRBD1 or TRBD2 (5 bases each). Per germline, CDR1 SGHTA and CDR2 FQGTGA. The CDR3 loop spans 17 amino acids. Trimming took 5 bases from V and 4 from J, leaving 24 bases between them. CDR3 region: CASSLRPGRGARYEQYF. CDR3 nucleotides: TGTGCCAGCAGCCTTAGGCCGGGAAGAGGGGCCCGGTACGAGCAGTACTTC.

This CDR3 reads CASSSLIAETQYF. CDR3 coding DNA: TGTGCCAGCAGTTCCCTTATTGCGGAGACCCAGTACTTC. The gene calls are TRBV12-3 or TRBV12-4 and TRBJ2-5; D not certain. This CDR3 spans 13 amino acids. V was pared by 4 bases and J by 5 bases, with 11 bases between.

The CDR3 loop reads CASSFTSESTDTQYF. CDR3 in DNA: TGTGCCAGCAGCTTTACTAGCGAGAGCACAGATACGCAGTATTTT. The rearrangement uses TRBV9 and TRBJ2-3, with 7 bases matching TRBD2. Germline CDR1 reads SGDLS; CDR2 reads YYNGEE. The CDR3 is made up of 15 amino acids. The V segment lost 4 bases and the J segment 0 bases; nucleotides outside the gene matches: 5.

The rearrangement links TRBV19 to TRBJ2-2; 8 bases match TRBD1. Germline lookup yields CDR1 LNHDA and CDR2 SQIVND (reference sequence). Losses at the gene ends were 3 bases for V and 4 bases for J; bases not matched to a gene: 4. CDR3 length equals 15 residues. CDR3 residues: CASSMDRASTGELFF. The CDR3 DNA follows: TGTGCCAGTAGTATGGACAGGGCTTCCACCGGGGAGCTGTTTTTT.

V usage is TRBV7-8 and J usage is TRBJ1-2, with D maybe TRBD1 (5 bases). CDR3 length equals 13 residues. CDR1 is SGHVS and CDR2 is FQNEAQ in the germline V gene. The germline V and J ends were trimmed by 5 bases and 3 bases, with 10 bases remaining between them. For the CDR3, the DNA is TGTGCCAGCAGCCGGGACTCTGACTATGGCTACACCTTC. Its translation is CASSRDSDYGYTF.

The chain is built from TRBV29-1 and TRBJ1-1; TRBD1 matches at 8 bases. This CDR3 spans 14 amino acids. CDR1 and CDR2 from the germline V gene are SQVTM and ANQGSEA. The trim removed 2 bases at V and 3 bases at J, leaving 5 bases unmatched. CDR3 coding DNA: TGCAGCGTTGAACAGGGGGCTGGGTACACTGAAGCTTTCTTT. Its translation: CSVEQGAGYTEAFF.

The gene calls are TRBV3-1 (or the pseudogene TRBV3-2) and TRBJ1-3; D gene uncertain. CDR1 and CDR2 from the germline V gene are LGHDT and YNNKEL (reference sequence). V dropped 2 bases and J dropped 0 bases, with 11 bases sitting between them. The CDR3 loop spans 16 amino acids. The CDR3 loop reads CASSQFHRDSGNTIYF. The CDR3 region has the DNA TGTGCCAGCAGCCAATTTCACAGAGACTCTGGAAACACCATATATTTT.

The V gene is TRBV5-5, the J gene TRBJ2-5, with 8 positions matching TRBD2. The CDR3 loop spans 16 amino acids. CDR1 and CDR2 (germline): SGHKS, YYEKEE (reference sequence). Trimming cost V 5 bases and J 7 bases; bases outside gene matches: 16. The CDR3 spells CASRDKAGAPQGTQYF. CDR3 in DNA: TGTGCCAGCAGAGACAAAGCGGGAGCCCCTCAGGGGACCCAGTACTTC.

V is TRBV5-6 and J is TRBJ2-6; D may be TRBD1 or TRBD2 (5 bases each). Trimming left V 1 base short and J 4 bases short, with 9 bases between. This CDR3 comprises 15 residues. Germline V CDR1 and CDR2: SGHDT, YYEEEE. The CDR3 DNA reads as TGTGCCAGCAGCTTGCGAGGGGTCGGGGCCAACGTCCTGACTTTC. The encoded protein is CASSLRGVGANVLTF.

The rearrangement uses TRBV6-4 and TRBJ2-1, with 10 bases that match TRBD2. V was pared by 10 bases and J by 0 bases, with 9 bases of the junction left unmatched. The CDR3 contains 16 residues. Germline V gene data show CDR1 as MRHNA and CDR2 as SNTAGT. This CDR3 reads CATRTSGTSSYNEQFF. CDR3 bases: TGTGCCACCCGGACTAGCGGCACTAGCTCCTACAATGAGCAGTTCTTC.

The rearrangement uses TRBV5-1 and TRBJ2-5, with unresolved D. V was clipped by 5 bases and J by 4 bases, with 15 bases between them. The germline V gene has CDR1 SGHRS and CDR2 YFSETQ. CDR3 length: 14 residues. The CDR3 region has the DNA TGCGCCAGCAGGGCCGGTGCGGTTCTAGAGACCCAGTACTTC. Its translation: CASRAGAVLETQYF.

J is TRBJ1-4 and V is TRBV7-2, with TRBD1 as a possible D gene (5 bases). From germline, CDR1 is SGHTA and CDR2 FQGNSA. The ends were cut back, 3 bases at V and 6 bases at J, with 20 bases in the middle. This CDR3 has 17 amino acids. The CDR3: CASSFVPPGASDEKLFF. The CDR3 DNA follows: TGTGCCAGCAGCTTCGTACCCCCCGGGGCTAGTGATGAAAAACTGTTTTTT. The complete variable domain, with remaining parts taken from reference TRBV7-2 and TRBJ1-4, reads GAGVSQSPSNKVTEKGKDVELRCDPISGHTALYWYRQSLGQGLEFLIYFQGNSAPDKSGLPSDRFSAERTGGSVSTLTIQRTQQEDSAVYLCASSFVPPGASDEKLFFGSGTQLSVL.

The V gene is TRBV5-1, the J gene TRBJ2-7, with D tentatively TRBD1 (6 bases). The ends were cut back, 0 bases at V and 2 bases at J, with 12 bases in the middle. The CDR3 sequence is 15 residues long. The V gene's germline CDR1 is SGHRS and CDR2 YFSETQ. DNA of the CDR3: TGCGCCAGCAGCTTGGGGAGGACAGTCACCTACGAGCAGTACTTC. It yields the protein CASSLGRTVTYEQYF.